The 2 T cell receptor beta chains below come from one sample, sequenced in a study of identifying expanded T cells in peripheral blood (dated by TCRdb to about 2019). The library was built by means of the immunoSEQ multiplex PCR assay. Held by TCRdb, this immuneACCESS table contains in-frame sequences only and omits some clones. Under half of the omission traces to an unresolved V gene where checked; the cause of the rest is unknown. This sample has around 80,000 clones in its table, and about nine tenths of those were observed once. Around 3.3% of the sample is held by the ten biggest clonotypes. The sample consisted of blood. These receptors all come from a person aged 18 to 69 in good health.

The chain links TRBV7-6 to TRBJ1-3; D is unresolved. Trimming removed 5 bases from V and 0 bases from J, with 8 bases in between. Germline CDR1 reads SGHVS; CDR2 reads FNYEAQ. The CDR3 sequence is 14 residues long. In DNA, the CDR3 is TGTGCCAGCAGCCTAGACGCCTCTGGAAACACCATATATTTT. Its protein is CASSLDASGNTIYF.

The genes are TRBV6-6 and TRBJ2-5; TRBD1 aligns across 11 bases. This CDR3 contains 14 residues. The germline V gene encodes CDR1 MNHNY and CDR2 SVGAGI (reference sequence). V shed 6 bases, J shed 7 bases, and the junction held 7 bases outside the gene matches. The CDR3 protein is CASRPGQGVRTQYF. The CDR3 nucleotides are TGTGCCAGCAGGCCGGGACAGGGGGTGCGGACCCAGTACTTC.